This T cell receptor beta chain is drawn from a study of T cell responses to AZD1222 COVID-19 vaccine. Overall study results and limits: Spike regions recognized by vaccine-associated CD4 TCRs spanned the protein, led by 160-218 and 743-854.

The table came from immunoSEQ multiplex PCR; TCRdb's copy has only in-frame clones and leaves some out. Altogether 90,000 to 140,000 clones are present, nearly 90% being singletons, with the ten largest covering 44%. This clone was detected once. Its cognate antigen is unknown. The CDR3 is 14 residues long. Germline V gene sequence: CDR1 SGHRS, CDR2 YFSETQ. The V and J ends lost 0 bases and 0 bases respectively, with 7 bases between them. Sample: peripheral blood, taken 28 days after the second AZD1222 dose. The sequence was collected from an adult who received the AZD1222 COVID-19 vaccine. The chain joins TRBV5-1 to TRBJ2-7, with a weak D call TRBD1 (5 bases). The CDR3 bases are TGCGCCAGCAGCTTGGTACAGGCCTCCTACGAGCAGTACTTC. It encodes CASSLVQASYEQYF.